These 17 T cell receptor beta chains were all obtained from the same sample, sequenced in a study of blood T cell repertoires in COVID-19. Measured with immunoSEQ multiplex PCR; TCRdb has only the in-frame clones, and not every one. The table has fewer than 350,000 clones, just over 90% seen once; the top ten hold about 2.3%. Sequencing was done on a sample of PBMCs or T cells enriched from blood (not recorded which). These receptor sequences come from a woman in her thirties or forties with acute COVID-19.

The V and J genes are TRBV28 and TRBJ2-7; TRBD1 is a possible D gene (5 bases). With 3 bases removed from V and 3 bases from J, the gap between germline ends came to 12 bases. CDR3 length: 14 residues. Germline V gene lookup returns CDR1 MDHEN and CDR2 SYDVKM. The CDR3 sequence is CASSFSPGFYEQYF. The CDR3 DNA reads TGTGCCAGCAGTTTTTCTCCAGGGTTCTACGAGCAGTACTTC.

This clone was observed once. The V and J genes are TRBV12-3 or TRBV12-4 and TRBJ1-1; D unclear. V lost 8 bases, J lost 2 bases, and 6 bases lay in between. CDR3 length: 11 residues. The CDR3 region is CASAGNTEAFF. DNA for the CDR3: TGTGCCAGCGCGGGAAACACTGAAGCTTTCTTT.

The V gene is TRBV28, the J gene TRBJ1-2; perhaps TRBD1 as D (5 bases). Germline V gives CDR1 MDHEN, CDR2 SYDVKM. V gave up 2 bases and J gave up 2 bases, with 12 bases separating them. This CDR3 is 15 amino acids long. The CDR3 nucleotides are TGTGCCAGCAGTTTACAGGGTACCCTAAACTATGGCTACACCTTC. As protein: CASSLQGTLNYGYTF.

This clone was seen a few times. The genes are TRBV4-2 and TRBJ2-3; 10 nucleotides align to TRBD2. The CDR3 is 16 amino acids. Germline CDR1 reads LGHNA; CDR2 reads YNFKEQ. J lost 0 bases, V lost 8 bases, and 8 bases had no gene match. Here the CDR3 DNA reads TGTGCCAGCGGTTTAACAGCGGGAGGGAGCACAGATACGCAGTATTTT. Translating gives CASGLTAGGSTDTQYF.

This sequence joins TRBV18 and TRBJ1-1, with TRBD1 identical over 10 bases. Germline trimming cut 8 bases from V and 7 bases from J; bases unmatched to any gene: 1. The germline CDR1 and CDR2 sequences are KGHSH and LQKENI. This CDR3 has 11 residues. The CDR3 sequence is CASGTGVEAFF. Written as DNA, the CDR3 is TGTGCCAGCGGGACAGGGGTTGAAGCTTTCTTT.

The chain combines TRBV5-1 with TRBJ1-1; 11 bases are a match to TRBD1. The CDR3 totals 15 residues. In germline, CDR1 is SGHRS, CDR2 YFSETQ. J lost 2 bases, V lost 2 bases, and 2 bases had no gene match. The CDR3 loop reads CASSFGQGANTEAFF. DNA for the CDR3: TGCGCCAGCAGCTTCGGACAGGGGGCTAACACTGAAGCTTTCTTT. Using reference TRBV5-1 and TRBJ1-1 for the parts outside the CDR3, the full variable domain is KAGVTQTPRYLIKTRGQQVTLSCSPISGHRSVSWYQQTPGQGLQFLFEYFSETQRNKGNFPGRFSGRQFSNSRSEMNVSTLELGDSALYLCASSFGQGANTEAFFGQGTRLTVV.

This chain uses TRBV19 with TRBJ2-1; TRBD2 agrees at 7 bases. Germline assignment: CDR1 LNHDA and CDR2 SQIVND (reference sequence). The CDR3 spans 15 residues. V shed 0 bases and J 2 bases; nucleotides not matched to a gene: 1. Here the CDR3 reads CASSIDGTTYNEQFF. The CDR3 coding sequence is TGTGCCAGTAGTATAGATGGGACTACCTACAATGAGCAGTTCTTC.

V is TRBV7-6 and J is TRBJ2-5; TRBD2 matches 13 bases. J lost 4 bases, V lost 5 bases, and 7 bases had no gene match. This CDR3 spans 16 amino acids. CDR1 and CDR2 from the germline V gene are SGHVS and FNYEAQ. The CDR3 reads CASSQLAGGPGETQYF. CDR3 nucleotides: TGTGCCAGCAGCCAACTAGCGGGGGGGCCGGGAGAGACCCAGTACTTC.

This chain joins TRBV28 and TRBJ1-4; 7 bases match TRBD1. J lost 0 bases, V lost 5 bases, and 9 bases had no gene match. Per germline, CDR1 MDHEN and CDR2 SYDVKM. The CDR3 consists of 17 residues. Written as DNA, the CDR3 is TGTGCCAGCAGTCCCGTCGGACAGGTTGCAACTAATGAAAAACTGTTTTTT. Amino acid sequence: CASSPVGQVATNEKLFF.

The genes are TRBV7-9 and TRBJ2-5; a weak D match, TRBD2 (7 bases). This CDR3 contains 15 residues. Trimming took 1 base from V and 5 from J, leaving 14 bases between them. Germline values: CDR1 SEHNR, CDR2 FQNEAQ (reference sequence). The CDR3 nucleotides are TGTGCCAGCAGCTTAGTTCAGGGGAGGGTGGAGACCCAGTACTTC. Its translation is CASSLVQGRVETQYF.

The rearrangement links TRBV7-6 to TRBJ1-1; 8 nucleotides align to TRBD1. The CDR3 runs 13 residues. Unmatched junction bases numbered 6, after V lost 8 bases and J lost 4 bases. The germline V gene has CDR1 SGHVS and CDR2 FNYEAQ. The CDR3 reads CASRAQGGTEAFF. In nucleotides, the CDR3 is TGTGCCAGCCGGGCACAGGGGGGCACTGAAGCTTTCTTT.

The chain couples TRBV6-2 or TRBV6-3 to TRBJ1-2, with unresolved D. This CDR3 has 14 amino acids. The V gene's germline CDR1 is MNHEY and CDR2 SVGEGT. Trimming took 0 bases from V and 7 from J, leaving 12 bases between them. This CDR3 reads CASSYSGRAAGYTF. In nucleotides, the CDR3 is TGTGCCAGCAGTTACTCTGGGAGGGCCGCTGGCTACACCTTC.

The J gene is TRBJ2-5, the V gene TRBV12-5, with TRBD1 matching 7 bases. CDR3 size: 16 residues. V dropped 2 bases and J dropped 1; count of bases not matched to a gene: 7. Germline V gene data show CDR1 as LGHNT and CDR2 as FRNRAP. As DNA, the CDR3 is TGTGCTAGTGGTTTGATTTGGACAGGAACCCAAGAGACCCAGTACTTC. Its protein product is CASGLIWTGTQETQYF.

V and J are TRBV6-5 and TRBJ1-1; 7 nucleotides match TRBD1. The V segment lost 4 bases and the J segment 3 bases; nucleotides outside the gene matches: 8. The CDR3 spans 15 residues. The germline gives CDR1 MNHEY, CDR2 SVGAGI. This CDR3 reads CASSSTGRWDTEAFF. The DNA for the CDR3 is TGTGCCAGCAGTTCGACAGGGAGGTGGGACACTGAAGCTTTCTTT.

The chain links TRBV30 to TRBJ1-5, with no clear D. This CDR3 spans 13 amino acids. Germline CDR1 is GTSNPN and CDR2 is SVGIG (reference sequence). Trimming removed 2 bases at V and 7 bases at J, with 12 bases between. CDR3 in DNA: TGTGCCTGGAGTTCCGGGTACGGCCAGCCCCAGCATTTT. Its translation is CAWSSGYGQPQHF.

The chain uses TRBV9 and TRBJ2-3, with D possibly TRBD1 on 5 matching bases. Germline values: CDR1 SGDLS, CDR2 YYNGEE. Trimming cost V 0 bases and J 5 bases, with 10 bases left between them. The CDR3 length is 14 residues. The CDR3 region is CASSVGGLGDTQYF. The CDR3 bases are TGTGCCAGCAGCGTAGGGGGCCTTGGAGATACGCAGTATTTT.

This sequence joins TRBV7-9 and TRBJ1-5; possible D gene TRBD1, 5 bases. There are 14 residues in the CDR3. The germline V and J ends were trimmed by 3 bases and 7 bases, with 13 bases remaining between them. Germline loops: CDR1 SEHNR, CDR2 FQNEAQ (reference sequence). CDR3 nucleotide sequence: TGTGCCAGCAGCTTGGGCCAGGGTTTCCAGCCCCAGCATTTT. This encodes CASSLGQGFQPQHF.